These 21 T cell receptor beta chains share one sample of origin, sequenced in a study of cytomegalovirus exposure and HLA in healthy donors. PCR amplification relied on 60 Vbeta primers (plus 13 Jbeta primers). The method was immunoSEQ multiplex PCR; TCRdb's version includes in-frame clones alone and lacks a portion of them. Seen here are more than 100,000 clones, roughly 65% observed once, and the top ten hold approximately 9.1%. The source material was PBMCs. Receptor source: a man aged 40-49 years in good health and CMV-seropositive.

The chain recombines TRBV28 with TRBJ2-3; TRBD2 is a possible D gene (6 bases). V was cut by 3 bases and J by 2 bases, with 12 bases left in between. The CDR3 consists of 15 residues. Germline loops: CDR1 MDHEN, CDR2 SYDVKM. The CDR3 spells CASSFPGLPTDTQYF. Written as DNA, the CDR3 is TGTGCCAGCAGTTTTCCGGGACTCCCCACAGATACGCAGTATTTT.

The chain employs TRBV18 and TRBJ1-1; 9 bases map to TRBD1. The V gene's germline CDR1 is KGHSH and CDR2 LQKENI. Trimming took 3 bases from V and 3 from J; bases not matched to a gene: 11. The length of the CDR3 is 17 residues. This CDR3 is CASSPSSDRGWDTEAFF. In nucleotides, the CDR3 is TGTGCCAGCTCACCTTCCTCGGACAGGGGATGGGACACTGAAGCTTTCTTT.

The chain couples TRBV10-3 to TRBJ1-1, with TRBD1 identical over 8 bases. The CDR3 is 14 amino acids. The ends lost 3 bases at V and 8 bases at J; junction bases unmatched: 8. Germline CDR1 reads ENHRY; CDR2 reads SYGVKD. The CDR3 DNA sequence: TGTGCCATCAGTGATGGGCTTACAGGGGGAGAAGCTTTCTTT. Translating it yields CAISDGLTGGEAFF.

The chain uses TRBV25-1 and TRBJ1-6; D remains ambiguous. Trimming shortened V by 2 bases and J by 7 bases, and 12 bases separated the two germline ends. CDR3 length: 15 amino acids. From germline, CDR1 is MGHDK and CDR2 SYGVNS. In DNA form, the CDR3 reads TGTGCCAGCAGTGAACAGTCCCCGGGGAATTCACCCCTCCACTTT. It translates to CASSEQSPGNSPLHF.

This clone was counted once. The chain recombines TRBV27 with TRBJ2-3; TRBD1 is a possible D gene (6 bases). The V gene's germline CDR1 is MNHEY and CDR2 SMNVEV (reference sequence). V gave up 7 bases and J gave up 1 base, with 12 bases separating them. CDR3 length: 14 residues. The CDR3, as DNA: TGTGCCAGCAAGTGGGGGCAGGGCACAGATACGCAGTATTTT. Translated, it gives CASKWGQGTDTQYF.

The rearrangement joins TRBV28 to TRBJ1-5, with D hard to call. From germline, CDR1 is MDHEN and CDR2 SYDVKM. This CDR3 is built from 13 residues. The V end lost 8 bases, the J end lost 4 bases, and 12 bases lay between the germline ends. CDR3 sequence reads: CASLRVRNQPQHF. In nucleotides, the CDR3 is TGTGCCAGCCTGAGGGTCCGGAATCAGCCCCAGCATTTT.

J is TRBJ2-2 and V is TRBV6-6; weak D call: TRBD2 (5 bases). Germline V gene sequence: CDR1 MNHNY, CDR2 SVGAGI (reference sequence). V lost 2 bases to trimming and J lost 4 bases, with 11 bases between them. The CDR3 contains 15 residues. This chain's CDR3 is CASSYRREGTGELFF. The CDR3 DNA sequence: TGTGCCAGCAGTTACAGACGGGAAGGCACCGGGGAGCTGTTTTTT.

There are a few counts of this clone. V and J are TRBV25-1 and TRBJ2-1; 9 nucleotides match TRBD2. The trim removed 8 bases at V and 7 bases at J, leaving 15 bases unmatched. Germline V CDR1 and CDR2: MGHDK, SYGVNS. CDR3 length equals 16 residues. The CDR3 DNA follows: TGTGCCAGCTGTAGTCGGGCGGGAGGGCCGTTGAATGAGCAGTTCTTC. Its protein product is CASCSRAGGPLNEQFF.

The V call is TRBV5-1, the J call TRBJ2-7; 9 positions match TRBD1. From germline, CDR1 is SGHRS and CDR2 YFSETQ. The CDR3 totals 12 residues. The junction had 0 bases not matched to a gene; V was cut back by 7 bases and J by 1 base. The CDR3 region is CASGQGSYEQYF. The CDR3 DNA sequence: TGCGCCAGCGGACAGGGGTCCTACGAGCAGTACTTC.

This clone came up a few times. The CDR3 nucleotides are TGTGCCAGCAGCTTAGGAGGCAGGGGGCGCTTAGCAGAGACCCAGTACTTC. Amino acids: CASSLGGRGRLAETQYF. The chain couples TRBV7-9 to TRBJ2-5; 8 bases match TRBD1. Germline V gene data show CDR1 as SEHNR and CDR2 as FQNEAQ (reference sequence). This CDR3 comprises 17 residues. V lost 1 base to trimming and J lost 4 bases; unmatched junction nucleotides: 11.

The chain couples TRBV5-6 to TRBJ2-1; D may be TRBD1 (6 bases). Trimming stripped 3 bases from V and 1 base from J, with 17 bases between. This CDR3 comprises 17 residues. The germline CDR1 and CDR2 sequences are SGHDT and YYEEEE. The CDR3 here is CASSWGPSGPSYNEQFF. The CDR3 region has the DNA TGTGCCAGCAGCTGGGGGCCCTCGGGCCCATCCTACAATGAGCAGTTCTTC.

This clone was picked up a small number of times. V and J are TRBV7-9 and TRBJ2-3, with a possible D match to TRBD2 (5 bases). This CDR3 is 15 amino acids long. Deletions cut 2 bases from V and 0 bases from J, with 9 bases between. Germline-derived CDR1 and CDR2 are SEHNR and FQNEAQ (reference sequence). The CDR3 DNA reads TGTGCCAGCAGCTTAACTAGAGGTAGCACAGATACGCAGTATTTT. Residues: CASSLTRGSTDTQYF. Variable domain in full (rest from reference TRBV7-9 and TRBJ2-3): DTGVSQNPRHKITKRGQNVTFRCDPISEHNRLYWYRQTLGQGPEFLTYFQNEAQLEKSRLLSDRFSAERPKGSFSTLEIQRTEQGDSAMYLCASSLTRGSTDTQYFGPGTRLTVL.

This clone was seen more than once but under ten times. The chain combines TRBV28 with TRBJ2-7; the match to TRBD2 covers 11 bases. This CDR3 comprises 14 residues. Losses at the gene ends were 4 bases for V and 4 bases for J; bases not matched to a gene: 3. Per the germline V gene, CDR1 is MDHEN and CDR2 is SYDVKM. The CDR3 bases are TGTGCCAGCAGTTACGCTAGCGGGAGGTACGAGCAGTACTTC. Translated: CASSYASGRYEQYF. The complete variable domain, with remaining parts taken from reference TRBV28 and TRBJ2-7, reads DVKVTQSSRYLVKRTGEKVFLECVQDMDHENMFWYRQDPGLGLRLIYFSYDVKMKEKGDIPEGYSVSREKKERFSLILESASTNQTSMYLCASSYASGRYEQYFGPGTRLTVT.

This clone was observed a handful of times. The J gene is TRBJ1-2, the V gene TRBV5-1; TRBD1 matches 8 bases. Germline CDR1 SGHRS, CDR2 YFSETQ. After removal of 4 bases from V and 4 bases from J, the junction contained 3 bases not matched to a gene. The CDR3 is 13 amino acids. The CDR3 is CASSAGQGYGYTF. The CDR3 DNA follows: TGCGCCAGCAGCGCCGGACAGGGCTATGGCTACACCTTC.

This clone was seen a few times. The V and J genes are TRBV2 and TRBJ1-4; no clear D. CDR3 length: 14 residues. Germline V gene data show CDR1 as SNHLY and CDR2 as FYNNEI. V was shortened by 7 bases and J by 0 bases, with 9 bases between the two germline ends. CDR3 coding DNA: TGTGCCAGCACCCGCCAGGCAACTAATGAAAAACTGTTTTTT. It specifies CASTRQATNEKLFF.

This chain connects TRBV7-3 to TRBJ2-1, with 10 bases that match TRBD2. The germline gives CDR1 SGHTA, CDR2 FQGTGA. V shed 8 bases, J shed 7 bases, and the junction held 8 bases outside the gene matches. The CDR3 has 14 residues. The CDR3: CASSGGSGGNEQFF. CDR3 sequence (DNA): TGTGCCAGCTCCGGTGGTAGCGGGGGGAATGAGCAGTTCTTC.

This clone was detected only a few times. V and J are TRBV30 and TRBJ2-7, with a tentative D call TRBD2 (5 bases). V lost 2 bases, J lost 5 bases, and 10 bases lay in between. Germline V gene sequence: CDR1 GTSNPN, CDR2 SVGIG (reference sequence). CDR3 size: 12 residues. CDR3 bases: TGTGCCTGGAGTCTGACGGGGAACGAGCAGTACTTC. Residues: CAWSLTGNEQYF.

J is TRBJ2-4 and V is TRBV10-2; 11 bases are shared with TRBD2. There are 13 residues in the CDR3. Germline CDR1 and CDR2: WSHSY and SAAADI. The V gene end was trimmed by 6 bases and the J gene end by 7 bases; junction bases not matched to a gene: 2. The CDR3 sequence: CASRLAGDNIQYF. As DNA, the CDR3 is TGCGCCAGCAGACTAGCGGGGGATAACATTCAGTACTTC.

This clone was recorded only once. V and J are TRBV27 and TRBJ2-5, with D perhaps matching TRBD2 (6 bases). Trimming took 10 bases from V and 11 from J, leaving 17 bases between them. The germline V gene has CDR1 MNHEY and CDR2 SMNVEV (reference sequence). The CDR3 extends over 11 amino acids. CDR3 residues: CATGRPEMQYF. The CDR3 nucleotides are TGTGCCACAGGGAGGCCGGAGATGCAGTACTTC.

CDR3 residues: CASSPRGAYEQYF. The CDR3 DNA reads as TGTGCCAGCAGCCCCCGGGGGGCTTACGAGCAGTACTTC. The chain joins TRBV14 to TRBJ2-7; maybe TRBD2 (7 bases). CDR1 SGHDN and CDR2 FVKESK come from the germline V gene. The CDR3 has 13 residues. Between the trimmed V and J ends, which lost 4 bases and 4 bases, there was a span of 11 bases.

In this sample, this clone turned up a few times. This chain joins TRBV27 and TRBJ1-1; tentatively, D is TRBD1 (6 bases). CDR1 is MNHEY and CDR2 is SMNVEV in the germline V gene (reference sequence). The CDR3 covers 14 residues. Trimming shortened V by 1 base and J by 7 bases, and 13 bases separated the two germline ends. Written as DNA, the CDR3 is TGTGCCAGCAGTTTATTCGGGGGGCGGAATGAAGCTTTCTTT. Encoded protein: CASSLFGGRNEAFF.